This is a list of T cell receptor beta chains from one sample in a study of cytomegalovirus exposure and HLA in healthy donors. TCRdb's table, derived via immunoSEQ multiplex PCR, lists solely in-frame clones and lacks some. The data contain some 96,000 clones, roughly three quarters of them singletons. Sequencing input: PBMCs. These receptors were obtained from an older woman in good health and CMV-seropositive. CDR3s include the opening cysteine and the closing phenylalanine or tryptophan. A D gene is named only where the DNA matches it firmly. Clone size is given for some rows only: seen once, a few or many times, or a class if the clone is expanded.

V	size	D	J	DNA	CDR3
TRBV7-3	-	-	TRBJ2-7	TGTGCCAGCAGCTCACCTTATTCAGACAGGCAGTACTTC	CASSSPYSDRQYF
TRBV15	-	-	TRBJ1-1	TGTGCCACCAGCGCGGGTCTTTCCCTAAAGGAAGCTTTCTTT	CATSAGLSLKEAFF
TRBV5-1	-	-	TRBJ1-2	TGCGCCAGCAGCTTCACGGGGGGGCCTTCTAAAAACTATGGCTACACCTTC	CASSFTGGPSKNYGYTF
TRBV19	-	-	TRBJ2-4	TGTGCCAGTAGTATGGGCAGGTCAGGTGCCAAAAACATTCAGTACTTC	CASSMGRSGAKNIQYF
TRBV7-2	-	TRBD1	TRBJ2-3	TGTGCCAGCAGCTCCGACAGGGTCTATACAGATACGCAGTATTTT	CASSSDRVYTDTQYF
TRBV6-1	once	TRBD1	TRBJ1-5	TGTGCCAGTGCAGGGGGCGAAGATCAGCCCCAGCATTTT	CASAGGEDQPQHF
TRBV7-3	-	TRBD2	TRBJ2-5	TGTGCCAGCAGCTTCCCCGTTAGCGGGAGGCCCGAAGAAACCCAGTACTTC	CASSFPVSGRPEETQYF
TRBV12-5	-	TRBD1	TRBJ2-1	TGTGCTAGTGGTTTGGCCCGGGACAGCGAGCAGTTCTTC	CASGLARDSEQFF
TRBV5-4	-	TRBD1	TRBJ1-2	TGTGCCAGCAGCGTGGGACAGGGGGCTGCCTATGGCTACACCTTC	CASSVGQGAAYGYTF
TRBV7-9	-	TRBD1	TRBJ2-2	TGTGCCAGCAGCTTAGTCCCGACAGGGGGCGTCGGGGAGCTGTTTTTT	CASSLVPTGGVGELFF
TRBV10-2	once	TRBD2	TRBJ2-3	TGCGCCAGCAGAAGGGCTAGCGGGAGCACAGATACGCAGTATTTT	CASRRASGSTDTQYF
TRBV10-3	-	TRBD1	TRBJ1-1	TGTGCCATCAGTGGCGGACAGGGGGCCCCTGAAGCTTTCTTT	CAISGGQGAPEAFF
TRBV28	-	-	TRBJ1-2	TGTGCCAGCAGACTTCGGGGTGGCTACACCTTC	CASRLRGGYTF
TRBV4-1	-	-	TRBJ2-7	TGCGCCAGCAGCCACCGGGACATCTCCTACGAGCAGTACTTC	CASSHRDISYEQYF
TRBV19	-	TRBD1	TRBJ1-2	TGTGCCAGTGATACAGGGGGCCCTCCCTATGGCTACACCTTC	CASDTGGPPYGYTF
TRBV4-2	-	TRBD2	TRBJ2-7	TGTGCCAGCAGCCAGGGACTAGGAGCCTACGAGCAGTACTTC	CASSQGLGAYEQYF
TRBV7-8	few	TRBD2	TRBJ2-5	TGTGCCAGCAGCTCGGGGGGAGTCCAAGAGACCCAGTACTTC	CASSSGGVQETQYF
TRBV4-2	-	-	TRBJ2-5	TGTGCCAGCAGCCAAGATGGACTATACCAAGAGACCCAGTACTTC	CASSQDGLYQETQYF
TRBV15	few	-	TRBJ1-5	TGTGCCACCAGCAGTCTAGCGGGACGGAGCAATCAGCCCCAGCATTTT	CATSSLAGRSNQPQHF
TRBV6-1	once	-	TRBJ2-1	TGTGCCAGCAAAGGGAGCAATGAGCAGTTCTTC	CASKGSNEQFF
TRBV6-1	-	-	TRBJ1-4	TGTGCCAGCAGTGAAGGGGCATTTACTAATGAAAAACTGTTTTTT	CASSEGAFTNEKLFF
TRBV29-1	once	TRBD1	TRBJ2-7	TGCAGCGTTGCGACAGGGGGAGGGTACGAGCAGTACTTC	CSVATGGGYEQYF
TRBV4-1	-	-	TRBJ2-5	TGCGCCAGCTCGAGACAGAGTTTGGAGACCCAGTACTTC	CASSRQSLETQYF
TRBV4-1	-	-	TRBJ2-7	TGCGCCAGCAGCCAAGAACTTGCTAGCTACTACGAGCAGTACTTC	CASSQELASYYEQYF
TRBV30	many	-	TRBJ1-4	TGTGCCTGGAGTCCCCCTAAAGAAAAACTGTTTTTT	CAWSPPKEKLFF
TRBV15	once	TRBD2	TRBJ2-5	TGTGCCACCAGCAGACCCTTAGCGGGAGTTAGAGAGCAGTACTTC	CATSRPLAGVREQYF
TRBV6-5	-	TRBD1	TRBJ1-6	TGTGCCAGCAGTGCGGACAGGGAAAATTCACCCCTCCACTTT	CASSADRENSPLHF
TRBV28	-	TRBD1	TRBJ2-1	TGTGCCAGCAGTTCCCTCACGGGGACAGCCTACAATGAGCAGTTCTTC	CASSSLTGTAYNEQFF
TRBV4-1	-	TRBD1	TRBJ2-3	TGCGCAACCCGAAAGGGACAGGGAAGCACAGATACGCAGTATTTT	CATRKGQGSTDTQYF
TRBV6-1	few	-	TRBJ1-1	TGTGCCAGCAGTATACTCATGAACACTGAAGCTTTCTTT	CASSILMNTEAFF
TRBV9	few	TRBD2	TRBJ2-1	TGTGCCAGCAGCACCGGACTAGCGGGAGCAGGGAATGAGCAGTTCTTC	CASSTGLAGAGNEQFF
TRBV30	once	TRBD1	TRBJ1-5	TGTGCCTGGAGTGTACGGGGGCAGGGGGTCTGGCCCCAGCATTTT	CAWSVRGQGVWPQHF
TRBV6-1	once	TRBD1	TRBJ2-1	TGTGCCAGCAGTGAAATTTACAGGGGCAATGAGCAGTTCTTC	CASSEIYRGNEQFF
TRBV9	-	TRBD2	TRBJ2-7	TGTGCCAGCAGCGTAGAGGTAGCGGGAGCCAACGAGCAGTACTTC	CASSVEVAGANEQYF
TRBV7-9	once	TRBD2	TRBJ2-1	TGTGCCAGCAGCTTGACTAGCGGGAGGGGCGGTGAGCAGTTCTTC	CASSLTSGRGGEQFF
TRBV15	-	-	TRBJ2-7	TGTGCCACCAGCAGAGGAGGGCCGAGCGAGAGCTACGAGCAGTACTTC	CATSRGGPSESYEQYF
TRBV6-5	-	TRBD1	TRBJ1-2	TGTGCCAGCAGTTACCTGGCAGGGGGCTCGTATGGCTACACCTTC	CASSYLAGGSYGYTF
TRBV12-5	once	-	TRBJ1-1	TGTGCTAGTGGTTTGATCGGTGAAGCTTTCTTT	CASGLIGEAFF
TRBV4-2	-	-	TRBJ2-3	TGTGCCAGCAGCCAAGTTTTGTTGGCAGTGAACACAGATACGCAGTATTTT	CASSQVLLAVNTDTQYF
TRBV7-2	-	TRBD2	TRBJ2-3	TGTGCCAGCAGCTTCCAACGGACTAGCGGGAGAGATACGCAGTATTTT	CASSFQRTSGRDTQYF
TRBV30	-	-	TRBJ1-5	TGTGCCCATGCACGGGGCGGGGATCAGCCCCAGCATTTT	CAHARGGDQPQHF